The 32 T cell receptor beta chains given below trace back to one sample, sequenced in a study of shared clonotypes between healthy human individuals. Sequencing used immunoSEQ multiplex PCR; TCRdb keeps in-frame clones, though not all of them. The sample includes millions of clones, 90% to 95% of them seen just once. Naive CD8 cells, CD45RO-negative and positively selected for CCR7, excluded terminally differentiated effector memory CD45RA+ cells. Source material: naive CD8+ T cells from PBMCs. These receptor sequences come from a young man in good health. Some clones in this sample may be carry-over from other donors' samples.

The CDR3 reads CASSIGRRRDEQFF. The CDR3 nucleotides are TGTGCCAGTAGTATAGGGCGGCGGAGGGATGAGCAGTTCTTC. The chain is built from TRBV19 and TRBJ2-1, with D possibly TRBD2 on 6 matching bases. CDR3 size: 14 residues. Germline lookup yields CDR1 LNHDA and CDR2 SQIVND (reference sequence). V was clipped by 1 base and J by 8 bases, with 12 bases between them. The full variable domain, its missing parts supplied by reference TRBV19 and TRBJ2-1, is DGGITQSPKYLFRKEGQNVTLSCEQNLNHDAMYWYRQDPGQGLRLIYYSQIVNDFQKGDIAEGYSVSREKKESFPLTVTSAQKNPTAFYLCASSIGRRRDEQFFGPGTRLTVL.

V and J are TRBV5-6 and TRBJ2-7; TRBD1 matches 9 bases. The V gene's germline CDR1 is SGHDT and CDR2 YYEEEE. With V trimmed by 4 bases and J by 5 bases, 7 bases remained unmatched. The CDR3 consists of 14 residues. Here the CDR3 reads CASSEDRGIDEQYF. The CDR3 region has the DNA TGTGCCAGCAGCGAGGACAGGGGAATAGACGAGCAGTACTTC. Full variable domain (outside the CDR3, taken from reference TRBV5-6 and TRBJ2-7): DAGVTQSPTHLIKTRGQQVTLRCSPKSGHDTVSWYQQALGQGPQFIFQYYEEEERQRGNFPDRFSGHQFPNYSSELNVNALLLGDSALYLCASSEDRGIDEQYFGPGTRLTVT.

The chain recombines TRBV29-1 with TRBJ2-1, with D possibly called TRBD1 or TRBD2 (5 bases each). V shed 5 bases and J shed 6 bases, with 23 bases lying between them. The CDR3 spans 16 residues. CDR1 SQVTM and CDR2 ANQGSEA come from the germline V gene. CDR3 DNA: TGCAGCGTTTTTACTGGGGGTGGAATGGACACCAATGAGCAGTTCTTC. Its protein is CSVFTGGGMDTNEQFF.

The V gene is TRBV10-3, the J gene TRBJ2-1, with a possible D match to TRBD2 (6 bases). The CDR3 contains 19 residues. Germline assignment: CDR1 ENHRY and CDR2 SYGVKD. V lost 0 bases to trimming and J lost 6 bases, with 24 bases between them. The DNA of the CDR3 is TGTGCCATCAGTGAGTCGGAGACTAGAGTTGTAAGGTCTATCAATGAGCAGTTCTTC. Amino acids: CAISESETRVVRSINEQFF.

The CDR3 DNA reads TGTGCCAGCAGCAAAGCCTGGAAGACCGGTCAGCCCCAGCATTTT. Translated: CASSKAWKTGQPQHF. The chain is built from TRBV21-1 and TRBJ1-5. TRBV21-1 constitutes a pseudogene. The CDR3 extends over 15 amino acids.

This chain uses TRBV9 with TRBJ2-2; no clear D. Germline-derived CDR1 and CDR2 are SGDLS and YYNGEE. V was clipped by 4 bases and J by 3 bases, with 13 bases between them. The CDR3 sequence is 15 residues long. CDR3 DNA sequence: TGTGCCAGCAGCCCCCCCGAGGTATACACCGGGGAGCTGTTTTTT. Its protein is CASSPPEVYTGELFF.

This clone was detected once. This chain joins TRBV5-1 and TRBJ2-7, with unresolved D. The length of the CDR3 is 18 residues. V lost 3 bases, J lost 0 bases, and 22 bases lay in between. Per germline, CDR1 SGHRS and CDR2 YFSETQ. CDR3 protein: CASSWDLGNAESSYEQYF. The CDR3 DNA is TGCGCCAGCAGCTGGGATCTTGGAAACGCGGAGAGCTCCTACGAGCAGTACTTC.

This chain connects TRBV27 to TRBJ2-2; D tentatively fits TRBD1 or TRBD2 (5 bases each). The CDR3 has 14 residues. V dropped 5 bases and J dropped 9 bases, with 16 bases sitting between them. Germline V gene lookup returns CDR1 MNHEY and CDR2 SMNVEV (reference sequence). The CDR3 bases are TGTGCCAGCAGTCTCCGGGACCCACGATGGGAGCTGTTTTTT. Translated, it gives CASSLRDPRWELFF.

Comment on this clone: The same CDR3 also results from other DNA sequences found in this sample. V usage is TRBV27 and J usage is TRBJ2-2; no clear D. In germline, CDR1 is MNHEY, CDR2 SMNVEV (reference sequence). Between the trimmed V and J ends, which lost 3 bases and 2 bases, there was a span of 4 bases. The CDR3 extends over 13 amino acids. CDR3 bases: TGTGCCAGCAGTTTCTTCAACACCGGGGAGCTGTTTTTT. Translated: CASSFFNTGELFF.

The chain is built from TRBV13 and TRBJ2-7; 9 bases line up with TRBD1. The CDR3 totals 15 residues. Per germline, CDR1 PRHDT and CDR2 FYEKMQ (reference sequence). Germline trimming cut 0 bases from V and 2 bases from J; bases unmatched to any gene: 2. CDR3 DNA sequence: TGTGCCAGCAGCTTAGGGACAGGGGGGGCCTACGAGCAGTACTTC. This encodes CASSLGTGGAYEQYF. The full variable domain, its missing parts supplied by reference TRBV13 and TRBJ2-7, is AAGVIQSPRHLIKEKRETATLKCYPIPRHDTVYWYQQGPGQDPQFLISFYEKMQSDKGSIPDRFSAQQFSDYHSELNMSSLELGDSALYFCASSLGTGGAYEQYFGPGTRLTVT.

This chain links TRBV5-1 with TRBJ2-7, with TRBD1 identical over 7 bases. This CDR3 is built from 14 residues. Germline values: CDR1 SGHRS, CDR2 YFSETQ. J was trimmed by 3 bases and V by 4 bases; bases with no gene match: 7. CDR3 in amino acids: CASSQWTGSYEQYF. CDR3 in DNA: TGCGCCAGCAGCCAATGGACAGGAAGCTACGAGCAGTACTTC.

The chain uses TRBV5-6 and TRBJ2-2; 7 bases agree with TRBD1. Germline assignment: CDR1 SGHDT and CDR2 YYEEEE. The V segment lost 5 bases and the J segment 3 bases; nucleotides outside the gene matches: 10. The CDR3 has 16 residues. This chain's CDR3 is CASSLSGQRYTGELFF. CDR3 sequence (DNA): TGTGCCAGCAGTTTATCGGGACAGAGATACACCGGGGAGCTGTTTTTT.

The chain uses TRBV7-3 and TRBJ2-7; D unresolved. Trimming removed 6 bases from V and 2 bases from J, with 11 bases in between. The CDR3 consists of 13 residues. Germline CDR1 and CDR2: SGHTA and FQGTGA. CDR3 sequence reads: CASSFGLAYEQYF. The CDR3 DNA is TGTGCCAGCAGTTTTGGCCTTGCCTACGAGCAGTACTTC. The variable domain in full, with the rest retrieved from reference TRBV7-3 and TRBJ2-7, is GAGVSQTPSNKVTEKGKYVELRCDPISGHTALYWYRQSLGQGPEFLIYFQGTGAADDSGLPNDRFFAVRPEGSVSTLKIQRTERGDSAVYLCASSFGLAYEQYFGPGTRLTVT.

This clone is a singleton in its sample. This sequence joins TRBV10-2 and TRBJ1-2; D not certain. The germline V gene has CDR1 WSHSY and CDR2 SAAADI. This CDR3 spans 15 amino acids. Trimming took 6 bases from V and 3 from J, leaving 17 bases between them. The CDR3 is CASSQGPFMDYGYTF. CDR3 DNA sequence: TGCGCCAGCAGCCAAGGGCCCTTTATGGACTATGGCTACACCTTC.

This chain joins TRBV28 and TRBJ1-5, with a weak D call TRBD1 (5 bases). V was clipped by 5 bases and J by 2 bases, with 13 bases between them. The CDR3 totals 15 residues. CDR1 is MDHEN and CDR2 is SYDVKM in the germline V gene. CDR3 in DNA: TGTGCCAGCAGTCCTTGGACAAGTGGCAATCAGCCCCAGCATTTT. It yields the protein CASSPWTSGNQPQHF.

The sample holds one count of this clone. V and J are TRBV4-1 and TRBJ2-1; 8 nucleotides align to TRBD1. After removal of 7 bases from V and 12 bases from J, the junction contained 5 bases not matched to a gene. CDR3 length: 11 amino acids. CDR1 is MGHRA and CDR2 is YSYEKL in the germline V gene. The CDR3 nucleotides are TGCGCCAGCATGGATGGGACAGGGCAGTTCTTC. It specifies CASMDGTGQFF.

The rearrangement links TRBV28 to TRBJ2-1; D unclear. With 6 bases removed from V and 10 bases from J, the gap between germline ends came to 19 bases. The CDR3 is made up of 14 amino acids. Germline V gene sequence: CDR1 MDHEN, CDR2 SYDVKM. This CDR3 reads CASRWPLGGSEQFF. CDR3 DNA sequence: TGTGCCAGCAGGTGGCCGCTTGGTGGCAGCGAGCAGTTCTTC.

DNA of the CDR3: TGTGCCAGCAGTCTCCTCCCGGAGGGGGCGCGAGAGACCCAGTACTTC. This codes for CASSLLPEGARETQYF. The rearrangement links TRBV27 to TRBJ2-5; D is possibly TRBD1 (7 bases). The CDR3 covers 16 residues. V was clipped by 5 bases and J by 4 bases, with 20 bases between them. Germline lookup yields CDR1 MNHEY and CDR2 SMNVEV (reference sequence).

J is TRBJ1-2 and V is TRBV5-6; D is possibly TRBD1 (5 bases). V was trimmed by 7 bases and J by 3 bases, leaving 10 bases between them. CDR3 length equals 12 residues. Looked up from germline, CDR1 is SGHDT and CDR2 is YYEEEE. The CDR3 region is CASRDGDYGYTF. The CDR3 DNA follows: TGTGCCAGCCGGGACGGAGACTATGGCTACACCTTC.

The DNA for the CDR3 is TGTGCCAGCTCTACTCAAAAGACAGGGGGCTACACCTTC. It translates to CASSTQKTGGYTF. V is TRBV27 and J is TRBJ1-2, with TRBD1 matching over 7 bases. The length of the CDR3 is 13 residues. Germline lookup yields CDR1 MNHEY and CDR2 SMNVEV (reference sequence). Germline trimming cut 8 bases from V and 8 bases from J; bases unmatched to any gene: 11.

DNA of the CDR3: TGTGCCAGCAGCCAGAGACACGCCATAAATGAGCAGTTCTTC. Translated: CASSQRHAINEQFF. The chain couples TRBV14 to TRBJ2-1; no definite D call. This CDR3 region has 14 residues. V shed 3 bases and J shed 7 bases, with 13 bases lying between them. From germline, CDR1 is SGHDN and CDR2 FVKESK.

This CDR3 reads CASSTPRLKGTYEQYF. In DNA form, the CDR3 reads TGTGCCAGCAGCACCCCCCGACTAAAGGGGACCTACGAGCAGTACTTC. The chain employs TRBV28 and TRBJ2-5; D may be TRBD1 or TRBD2 (5 bases each). TRBJ2-7 explains the end of the DNA better; the J call may be wrong. The length of the CDR3 is 16 residues. In germline, CDR1 is MDHEN, CDR2 SYDVKM.

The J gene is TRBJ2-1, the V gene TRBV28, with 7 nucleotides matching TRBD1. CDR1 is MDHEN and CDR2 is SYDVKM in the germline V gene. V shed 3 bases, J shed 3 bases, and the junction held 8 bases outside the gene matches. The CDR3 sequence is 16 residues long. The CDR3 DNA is TGTGCCAGCAGTTTCCTCTCGACAGGGATCTACAATGAGCAGTTCTTC. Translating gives CASSFLSTGIYNEQFF. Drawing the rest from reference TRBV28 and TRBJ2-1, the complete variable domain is DVKVTQSSRYLVKRTGEKVFLECVQDMDHENMFWYRQDPGLGLRLIYFSYDVKMKEKGDIPEGYSVSREKKERFSLILESASTNQTSMYLCASSFLSTGIYNEQFFGPGTRLTVL.

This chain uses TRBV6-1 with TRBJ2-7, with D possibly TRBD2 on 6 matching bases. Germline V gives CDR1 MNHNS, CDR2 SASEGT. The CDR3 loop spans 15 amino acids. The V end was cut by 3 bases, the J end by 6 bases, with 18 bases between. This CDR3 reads CASSDGTPLVSEQYF. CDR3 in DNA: TGTGCCAGCAGTGACGGGACTCCCCTCGTATCCGAGCAGTACTTC.

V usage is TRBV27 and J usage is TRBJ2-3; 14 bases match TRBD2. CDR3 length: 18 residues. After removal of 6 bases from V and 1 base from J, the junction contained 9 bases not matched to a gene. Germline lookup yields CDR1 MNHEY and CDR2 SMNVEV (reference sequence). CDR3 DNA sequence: TGTGCCAGCAGCAAGGGACTAGCGGGGGCAATTCGCACAGATACGCAGTATTTT. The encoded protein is CASSKGLAGAIRTDTQYF.

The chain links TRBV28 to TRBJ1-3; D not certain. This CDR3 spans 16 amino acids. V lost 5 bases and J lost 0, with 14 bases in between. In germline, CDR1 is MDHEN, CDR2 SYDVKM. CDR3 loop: CASSPPPPSSGNTIYF. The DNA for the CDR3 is TGTGCCAGCAGTCCCCCACCACCTAGCTCTGGAAACACCATATATTTT.

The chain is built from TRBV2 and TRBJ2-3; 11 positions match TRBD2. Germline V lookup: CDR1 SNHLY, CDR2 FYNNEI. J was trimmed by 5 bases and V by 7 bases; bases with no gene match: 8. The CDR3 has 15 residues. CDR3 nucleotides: TGTGCCAGCAAGGGTAGCGGGAGGGCAGGAGATACGCAGTATTTT. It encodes CASKGSGRAGDTQYF.

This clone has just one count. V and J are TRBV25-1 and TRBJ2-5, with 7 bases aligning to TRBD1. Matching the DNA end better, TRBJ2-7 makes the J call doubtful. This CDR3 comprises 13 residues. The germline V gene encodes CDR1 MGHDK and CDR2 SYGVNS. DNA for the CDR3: TGTGCCACCACGCCGAGGGGGCGTTACGAGCAGTACTTC. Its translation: CATTPRGRYEQYF.

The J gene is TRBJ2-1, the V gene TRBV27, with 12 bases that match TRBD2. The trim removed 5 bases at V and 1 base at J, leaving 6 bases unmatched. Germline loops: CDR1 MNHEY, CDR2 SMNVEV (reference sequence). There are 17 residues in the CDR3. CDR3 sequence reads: CASSGLLAGGSYNEQFF. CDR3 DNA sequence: TGTGCCAGCAGTGGCCTTCTAGCGGGAGGGTCCTACAATGAGCAGTTCTTC.

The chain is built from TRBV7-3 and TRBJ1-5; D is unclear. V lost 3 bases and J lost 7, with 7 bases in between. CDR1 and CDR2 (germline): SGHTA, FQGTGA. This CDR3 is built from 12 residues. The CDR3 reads CASSFFGQPQHF. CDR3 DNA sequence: TGTGCCAGCAGCTTTTTTGGGCAGCCCCAGCATTTT.

This CDR3 is CASSLSRGPGGEQFF. The CDR3 region has the DNA TGTGCCAGCAGCTTAAGCCGGGGCCCTGGTGGTGAGCAGTTCTTC. The chain is built from TRBV11-1 and TRBJ2-1; D is perhaps TRBD1 or TRBD2 (5 bases each). Germline values: CDR1 SGHAT, CDR2 FQDESV (reference sequence). V was cut by 2 bases and J by 9 bases, with 17 bases left in between. This CDR3 is 15 amino acids long.

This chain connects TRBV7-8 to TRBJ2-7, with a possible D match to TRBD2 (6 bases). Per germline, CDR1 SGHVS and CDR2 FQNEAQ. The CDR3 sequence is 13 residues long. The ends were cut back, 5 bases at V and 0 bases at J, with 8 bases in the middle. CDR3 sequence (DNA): TGTGCCAGCAGCGGGAGGAGCTCCTACGAGCAGTACTTC. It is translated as CASSGRSSYEQYF.